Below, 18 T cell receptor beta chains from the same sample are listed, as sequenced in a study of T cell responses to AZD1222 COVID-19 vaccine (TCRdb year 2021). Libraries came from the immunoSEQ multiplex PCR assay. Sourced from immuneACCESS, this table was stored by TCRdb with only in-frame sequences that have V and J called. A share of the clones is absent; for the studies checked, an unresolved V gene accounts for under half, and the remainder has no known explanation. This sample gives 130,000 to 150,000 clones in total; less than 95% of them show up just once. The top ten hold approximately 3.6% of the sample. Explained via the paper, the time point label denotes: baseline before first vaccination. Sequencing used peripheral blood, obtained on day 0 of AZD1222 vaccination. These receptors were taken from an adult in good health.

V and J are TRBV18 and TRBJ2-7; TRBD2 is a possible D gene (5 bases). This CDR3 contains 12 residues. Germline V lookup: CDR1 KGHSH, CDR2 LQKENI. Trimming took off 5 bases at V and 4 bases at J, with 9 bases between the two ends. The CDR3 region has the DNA TGTGCCAGCTCAACCGGGGTATACGAGCAGTACTTC. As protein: CASSTGVYEQYF.

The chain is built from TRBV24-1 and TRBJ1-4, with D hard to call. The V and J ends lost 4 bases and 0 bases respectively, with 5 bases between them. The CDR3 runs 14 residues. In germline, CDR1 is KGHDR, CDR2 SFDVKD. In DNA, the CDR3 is TGTGCCACCAGTGACAGTTCAACTAATGAAAAACTGTTTTTT. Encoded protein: CATSDSSTNEKLFF.

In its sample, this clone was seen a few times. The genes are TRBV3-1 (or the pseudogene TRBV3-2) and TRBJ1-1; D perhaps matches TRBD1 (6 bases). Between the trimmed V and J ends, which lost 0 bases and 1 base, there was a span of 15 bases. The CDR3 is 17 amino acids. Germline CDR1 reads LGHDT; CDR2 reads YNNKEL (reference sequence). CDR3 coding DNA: TGTGCCAGCAGCCAAGACTGGGGCAGGGGCACGAACACTGAAGCTTTCTTT. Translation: CASSQDWGRGTNTEAFF.

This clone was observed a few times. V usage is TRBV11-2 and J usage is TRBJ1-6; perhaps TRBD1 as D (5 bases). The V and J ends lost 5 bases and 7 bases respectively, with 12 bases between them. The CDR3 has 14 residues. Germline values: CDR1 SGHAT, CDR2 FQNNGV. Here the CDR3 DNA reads TGTGCCAGCAGCCCGAGGTGGGGCAATTCACCCCTCCACTTT. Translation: CASSPRWGNSPLHF.

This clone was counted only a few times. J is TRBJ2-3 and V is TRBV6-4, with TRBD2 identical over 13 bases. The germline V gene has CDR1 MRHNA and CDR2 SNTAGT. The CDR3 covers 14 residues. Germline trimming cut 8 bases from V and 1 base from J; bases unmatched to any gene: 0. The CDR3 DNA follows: TGTGCCAGCGGGACTAGCGGGGGCACAGATACGCAGTATTTT. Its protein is CASGTSGGTDTQYF.

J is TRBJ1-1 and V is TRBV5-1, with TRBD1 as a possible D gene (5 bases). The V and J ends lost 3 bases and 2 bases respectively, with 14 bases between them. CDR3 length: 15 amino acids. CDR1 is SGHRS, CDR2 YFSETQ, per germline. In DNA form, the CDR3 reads TGCGCCAGCAGCTCGACCGGGACGACCAACACTGAAGCTTTCTTT. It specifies CASSSTGTTNTEAFF.

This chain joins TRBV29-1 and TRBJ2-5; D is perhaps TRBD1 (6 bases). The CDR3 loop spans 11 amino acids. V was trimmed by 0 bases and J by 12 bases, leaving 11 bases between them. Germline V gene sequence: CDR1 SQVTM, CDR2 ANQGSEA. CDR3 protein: CSVEDRGLKYF. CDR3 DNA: TGCAGCGTTGAAGACAGGGGCCTGAAGTACTTC. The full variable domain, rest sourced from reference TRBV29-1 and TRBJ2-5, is SAVISQKPSRDICQRGTSLTIQCQVDSQVTMMFWYRQQPGQSLTLIATANQGSEATYESGFVIDKFPISRPNLTFSTLTVSNMSPEDSSIYLCSVEDRGLKYFGPGTRLLVL.

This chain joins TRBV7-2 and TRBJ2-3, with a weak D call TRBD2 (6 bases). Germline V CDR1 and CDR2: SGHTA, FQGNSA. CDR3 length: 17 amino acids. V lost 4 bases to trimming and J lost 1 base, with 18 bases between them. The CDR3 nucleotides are TGTGCCAGCAGCTCCCCGGGGGACTCGAGGCGCACAGATACGCAGTATTTT. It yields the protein CASSSPGDSRRTDTQYF.

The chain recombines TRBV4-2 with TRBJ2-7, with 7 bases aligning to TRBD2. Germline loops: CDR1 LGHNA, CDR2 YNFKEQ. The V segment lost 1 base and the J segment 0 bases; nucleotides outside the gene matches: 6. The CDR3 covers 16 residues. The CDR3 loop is CASSQAGGGGSYEQYF. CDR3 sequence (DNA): TGTGCCAGCAGCCAAGCGGGCGGGGGAGGCTCCTACGAGCAGTACTTC.

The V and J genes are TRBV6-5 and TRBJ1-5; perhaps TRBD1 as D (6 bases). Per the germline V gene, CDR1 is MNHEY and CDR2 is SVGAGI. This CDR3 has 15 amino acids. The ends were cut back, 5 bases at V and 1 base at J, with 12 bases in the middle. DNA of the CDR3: TGTGCCAGCAGTCCTTTAACAGGGAGCAATCAGCCCCAGCATTTT. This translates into CASSPLTGSNQPQHF.

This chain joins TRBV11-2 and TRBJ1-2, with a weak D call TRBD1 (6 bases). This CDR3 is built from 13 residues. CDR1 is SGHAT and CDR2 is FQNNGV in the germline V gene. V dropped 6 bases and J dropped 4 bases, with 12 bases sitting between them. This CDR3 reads CASSQDSLYGYTF. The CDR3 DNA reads TGTGCCAGCAGTCAGGACAGCCTCTATGGCTACACCTTC. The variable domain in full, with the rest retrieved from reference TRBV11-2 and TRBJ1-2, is EAGVAQSPRYKIIEKRQSVAFWCNPISGHATLYWYQQILGQGPKLLIQFQNNGVVDDSQLPKDRFSAERLKGVDSTLKIQPAKLEDSAVYLCASSQDSLYGYTFGSGTRLTVV.

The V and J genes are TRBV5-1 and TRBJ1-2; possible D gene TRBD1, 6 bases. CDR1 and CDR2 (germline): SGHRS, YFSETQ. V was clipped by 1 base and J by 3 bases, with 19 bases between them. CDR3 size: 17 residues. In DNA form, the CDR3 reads TGCGCCAGCAGCTTGATGTCATGGGGGGCGAATGACTATGGCTACACCTTC. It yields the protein CASSLMSWGANDYGYTF.

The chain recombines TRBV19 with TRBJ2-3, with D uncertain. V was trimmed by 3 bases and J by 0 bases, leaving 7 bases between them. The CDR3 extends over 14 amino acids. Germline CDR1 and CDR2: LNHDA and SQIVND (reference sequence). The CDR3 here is CASSIGESTDTQYF. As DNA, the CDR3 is TGTGCCAGTAGTATTGGTGAGAGCACAGATACGCAGTATTTT.

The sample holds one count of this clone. CDR3 bases: TGTGCCAGCAGTCCCGATTTCGGTGGGGCCAACACCGGGGAGCTGTTTTTT. Translating it yields CASSPDFGGANTGELFF. The chain employs TRBV6-6 and TRBJ2-2, with D possibly matching TRBD1 (5 bases). V dropped 5 bases and J dropped 2 bases, with 18 bases sitting between them. The CDR3 extends over 17 amino acids. Germline assignment: CDR1 MNHNY and CDR2 SVGAGI (reference sequence).

As DNA, the CDR3 is TGTGCCAGTAGTACCCACTCACAGGAGAACACTGAAGCTTTCTTT. It translates to CASSTHSQENTEAFF. The rearrangement links TRBV19 to TRBJ1-1, with D possibly TRBD1 on 5 matching bases. V was shortened by 4 bases and J by 1 base, with 13 bases between the two germline ends. The CDR3 runs 15 residues. Germline values: CDR1 LNHDA, CDR2 SQIVND (reference sequence).

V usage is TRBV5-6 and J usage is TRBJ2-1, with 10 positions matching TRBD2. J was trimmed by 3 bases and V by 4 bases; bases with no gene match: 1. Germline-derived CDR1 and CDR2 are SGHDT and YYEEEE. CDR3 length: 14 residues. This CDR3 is CASSRTSGYNEQFF. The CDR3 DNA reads TGTGCCAGCAGCCGGACTAGCGGCTACAATGAGCAGTTCTTC.

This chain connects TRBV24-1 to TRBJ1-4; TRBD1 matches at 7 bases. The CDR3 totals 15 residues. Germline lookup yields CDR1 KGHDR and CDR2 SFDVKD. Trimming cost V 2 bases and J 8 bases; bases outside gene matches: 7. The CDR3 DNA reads TGTGCCACCAGTGATTGGGACCAGGGGGAGGAAAAACTGTTTTTT. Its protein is CATSDWDQGEEKLFF.

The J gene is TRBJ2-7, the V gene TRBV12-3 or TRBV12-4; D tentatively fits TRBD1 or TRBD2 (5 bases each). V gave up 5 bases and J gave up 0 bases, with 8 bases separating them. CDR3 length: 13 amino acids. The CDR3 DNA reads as TGTGCCAGCAGTAGGGACGCCTCCTACGAGCAGTACTTC. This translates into CASSRDASYEQYF.